This passage covers 20 T cell receptor beta chains from one sample sequenced in a study of radiotherapy plus CTLA-4 blockade in lung cancer. Sequenced by immunoSEQ multiplex PCR; TCRdb stores in-frame clones only, minus some. The table records 80,000 to 100,000 clones, 88% of them present only once. Sequenced here: peripheral blood, sampled from a patient treated with radiotherapy plus ipilimumab. The source is a human donor with non-small cell lung cancer that progressed on radiotherapy plus ipilimumab.

Regarding this clone: Other nucleotide sequences from this sample produce the same CDR3. This chain links TRBV6-5 with TRBJ1-5; no definite D call. The germline V gene encodes CDR1 MNHEY and CDR2 SVGAGI. This CDR3 has 13 residues. Trimming shortened V by 0 bases and J by 0 bases, and 0 bases separated the two germline ends. In nucleotides, the CDR3 is TGTGCCAGCAGTTACTCTAGCAATCAGCCCCAGCATTTT. This sequence encodes CASSYSSNQPQHF.

The genes are TRBV2 and TRBJ2-3; 12 bases fit TRBD2. Germline-derived CDR1 and CDR2 are SNHLY and FYNNEI. Trimming took 7 bases from V and 4 from J; bases not matched to a gene: 6. The CDR3 loop spans 15 amino acids. The CDR3 region has the DNA TGTGCCAGCATTGCGACTAGCGGGAGCGCAGATACGCAGTATTTT. It specifies CASIATSGSADTQYF. The full variable domain, its missing parts supplied by reference TRBV2 and TRBJ2-3, is EPEVTQTPSHQVTQMGQEVILRCVPISNHLYFYWYRQILGQKVEFLVSFYNNEISEKSEIFDDQFSVERPDGSNFTLKIRSTKLEDSAMYFCASIATSGSADTQYFGPGTRLTVL.

This rearrangement joins TRBV7-8 to TRBJ1-5; possibly TRBD1 for D (6 bases). Between the trimmed V and J ends, which lost 4 bases and 10 bases, there was a span of 17 bases. CDR1 SGHVS and CDR2 FQNEAQ come from the germline V gene. The CDR3 loop spans 14 amino acids. The CDR3 DNA follows: TGTGCCAGCAGCTCTGGGAGGGGGTCGGGTCCCCAGCATTTT. Its protein product is CASSSGRGSGPQHF.

The chain recombines TRBV6-5 with TRBJ2-7; tentatively, D is TRBD1 (5 bases). CDR1 is MNHEY, CDR2 SVGAGI, per germline. Trimming stripped 7 bases from V and 2 bases from J, with 12 bases between. The CDR3 spans 13 residues. CDR3 protein: CASTGPPTYEQYF. Here the CDR3 DNA reads TGTGCCAGCACAGGGCCACCTACCTACGAGCAGTACTTC.

On this clone itself: The junction shows a germline mismatch at one end, possibly a read error. The chain employs TRBV11-2 and TRBJ2-3, with a weak D call TRBD2 (5 bases). The CDR3 contains 13 residues. Germline assignment: CDR1 SGHAT and CDR2 FQNNGV. CDR3 protein: CASSLDGSGWAGF. The CDR3, as DNA: TGTGCCAGCAGCTTAGATGGTAGTGGGTGGGCGGGTTTT. Based on the CDR3 plus reference TRBV11-2 and TRBJ2-3, the full variable domain is EAGVAQSPRYKIIEKRQSVAFWCNPISGHATLYWYQQILGQGPKLLIQFQNNGVVDDSQLPKDRFSAERLKGVDSTLKIQPAKLEDSAVYLCASSLDGSGWAGFGPGTRLTVL.

V usage is TRBV9 and J usage is TRBJ1-1, with a possible D match to TRBD1 (5 bases). The germline V gene has CDR1 SGDLS and CDR2 YYNGEE. This CDR3 has 13 amino acids. The V gene lost 7 bases and the J gene lost 8 bases, with 18 bases spanning the gap. CDR3 DNA sequence: TGTGCCAGCCGACCGCCCTGGGGCAGCGAAGCTTTCTTT. Translation: CASRPPWGSEAFF.

This sequence joins TRBV7-2 and TRBJ2-5; a possible D gene is TRBD1 (5 bases). The ends were cut back, 1 base at V and 5 bases at J, with 14 bases in the middle. Germline loops: CDR1 SGHTA, CDR2 FQGNSA. The CDR3 runs 15 residues. The CDR3 DNA sequence: TGTGCCAGCAGCTTAGGCCTGACAGTCGGGGAGACCCAGTACTTC. As protein: CASSLGLTVGETQYF.

Concerning this clone: Germline and junction disagree at one end, which may indicate a read error. V usage is TRBV5-1 and J usage is TRBJ1-5; 9 bases map to TRBD1. Germline V gene lookup returns CDR1 SGHRS and CDR2 YFSETQ. The CDR3 spans 15 residues. The CDR3 nucleotides are TGTGCCAGCAGCTTGGGGGACAGGGAAAATCAGCCCCAGCATTTT. Translating gives CASSLGDRENQPQHF. Combining the CDR3 with reference TRBV5-1 and TRBJ1-5 gives the whole variable domain KAGVTQTPRYLIKTRGQQVTLSCSPISGHRSVSWYQQTPGQGLQFLFEYFSETQRNKGNFPGRFSGRQFSNSRSEMNVSTLELGDSALYLCASSLGDRENQPQHFGDGTRLSIL.

The CDR3 coding sequence is TGCGCCAGCAGCTTGGCGGATCTCACAGATACGCAGTATTTT. As protein: CASSLADLTDTQYF. V gene TRBV5-1 combines with J gene TRBJ2-3; no definite D call. CDR1 and CDR2 (germline): SGHRS, YFSETQ. CDR3 size: 14 residues. Trimming stripped 0 bases from V and 2 bases from J, with 7 bases between.

The rearrangement joins TRBV6-5 to TRBJ2-2; D is uncertain. The germline V gene encodes CDR1 MNHEY and CDR2 SVGAGI. The ends were cut back, 7 bases at V and 4 bases at J, with 7 bases in the middle. CDR3 length equals 12 residues. The CDR3 region has the DNA TGTGCCAGCACCACGTTCACCGGGGAGCTGTTTTTT. Its protein product is CASTTFTGELFF.

V and J are TRBV10-3 and TRBJ2-7; 9 nucleotides agree with TRBD1. Germline CDR1 reads ENHRY; CDR2 reads SYGVKD. The V segment lost 11 bases and the J segment 4 bases; nucleotides outside the gene matches: 12. The length of the CDR3 is 14 residues. This CDR3 is CAARGRDREYEQYF. Here the CDR3 DNA reads TGTGCCGCGAGGGGCCGGGACAGGGAATACGAGCAGTACTTC.

The CDR3 loop is CASSSRVRVDIGELFF. The CDR3 DNA follows: TGCGCCAGCAGCTCGCGCGTCAGGGTGGACATCGGGGAGCTGTTTTTT. This chain connects TRBV5-1 to TRBJ2-2; possible D gene TRBD1, 5 bases. Per germline, CDR1 SGHRS and CDR2 YFSETQ. Deletions cut 3 bases from V and 7 bases from J, with 19 bases between. This CDR3 comprises 16 residues.

The chain joins TRBV11-2 to TRBJ2-7; no firm D call. The CDR3 contains 11 residues. V was shortened by 5 bases and J by 10 bases, with 12 bases between the two germline ends. Germline-derived CDR1 and CDR2 are SGHAT and FQNNGV. CDR3 sequence: CASSQDASQYF. CDR3 DNA sequence: TGTGCCAGCAGCCAAGACGCGTCACAGTACTTC. The full variable domain, with the rest looked up from reference TRBV11-2 and TRBJ2-7, is EAGVAQSPRYKIIEKRQSVAFWCNPISGHATLYWYQQILGQGPKLLIQFQNNGVVDDSQLPKDRFSAERLKGVDSTLKIQPAKLEDSAVYLCASSQDASQYFGPGTRLTVT.

The rearrangement links TRBV7-8 to TRBJ2-5, with D perhaps TRBD2 (5 bases). The length of the CDR3 is 16 residues. Per the germline V gene, CDR1 is SGHVS and CDR2 is FQNEAQ. Trimming removed 4 bases at V and 5 bases at J, with 20 bases between. CDR3 region: CASSSWGAGAGETQYF. CDR3 coding DNA: TGTGCCAGCAGCTCCTGGGGAGCAGGCGCCGGGGAGACCCAGTACTTC.

This clone has only one observation. The chain has TRBV5-6 and TRBJ2-1, with 9 bases identical to TRBD2. This CDR3 has 14 amino acids. The germline V gene has CDR1 SGHDT and CDR2 YYEEEE. The V and J ends lost 4 bases and 5 bases, in that order; junction bases with no gene match: 4. The CDR3 sequence: CASSAGLANNEQFF. CDR3 nucleotides: TGTGCCAGCAGCGCGGGACTAGCAAACAATGAGCAGTTCTTC.

CDR3 sequence reads: CASSFRGYNYGYTF. The DNA for the CDR3 is TGTGCCAGCAGCTTCAGGGGGTATAACTATGGCTACACCTTC. The rearrangement links TRBV5-4 to TRBJ1-2; 7 bases line up with TRBD1. V trimming: 2 bases; J trimming: 1 base; junction bases outside the gene matches: 2. Germline V lookup: CDR1 SGHNT, CDR2 YYREEE (reference sequence). This CDR3 comprises 14 residues.

This clone appeared a single time. This chain uses TRBV5-1 with TRBJ2-2; D possibly corresponds to TRBD1 (6 bases). CDR1 is SGHRS, CDR2 YFSETQ, per germline. The CDR3 covers 14 residues. The V end lost 2 bases, the J end lost 7 bases, and 12 bases lay between the germline ends. The CDR3 DNA reads as TGCGCCAGCAGCTTTACAGGGTTCAACGGGGAGCTGTTTTTT. It codes for CASSFTGFNGELFF. The variable domain in full, completed from reference TRBV5-1 and TRBJ2-2, reads KAGVTQTPRYLIKTRGQQVTLSCSPISGHRSVSWYQQTPGQGLQFLFEYFSETQRNKGNFPGRFSGRQFSNSRSEMNVSTLELGDSALYLCASSFTGFNGELFFGEGSRLTVL.

The chain has TRBV5-1 and TRBJ2-1; the D call may be TRBD1 or TRBD2 (7 bases each). Trimming shortened V by 4 bases and J by 8 bases, and 13 bases separated the two germline ends. Germline CDR1 is SGHRS and CDR2 is YFSETQ. The CDR3 length is 13 residues. The CDR3 is CASSPGGGDEQFF. The DNA of the CDR3 is TGCGCCAGCAGCCCAGGGGGGGGAGATGAGCAGTTCTTC.

This clone was recorded only once. The chain uses TRBV6-5 and TRBJ1-3; D gene uncertain. The CDR3 runs to 13 residues. Trimming took 5 bases from V and 3 from J, leaving 8 bases between them. The V gene's germline CDR1 is MNHEY and CDR2 SVGAGI. CDR3 bases: TGTGCCAGCAGTGCCTCACGTGGAAACACCATATATTTT. Amino acid sequence: CASSASRGNTIYF.

The chain has TRBV6-1 and TRBJ1-4; D ambiguous. Between the trimmed V and J ends, which lost 7 bases and 8 bases, there was a span of 17 bases. CDR1 and CDR2 from the germline V gene are MNHNS and SASEGT. There are 14 residues in the CDR3. The CDR3 coding sequence is TGTGCCAGCACCCACGGTGGGCTTAGGGAAAAACTGTTTTTT. Amino acid sequence: CASTHGGLREKLFF.